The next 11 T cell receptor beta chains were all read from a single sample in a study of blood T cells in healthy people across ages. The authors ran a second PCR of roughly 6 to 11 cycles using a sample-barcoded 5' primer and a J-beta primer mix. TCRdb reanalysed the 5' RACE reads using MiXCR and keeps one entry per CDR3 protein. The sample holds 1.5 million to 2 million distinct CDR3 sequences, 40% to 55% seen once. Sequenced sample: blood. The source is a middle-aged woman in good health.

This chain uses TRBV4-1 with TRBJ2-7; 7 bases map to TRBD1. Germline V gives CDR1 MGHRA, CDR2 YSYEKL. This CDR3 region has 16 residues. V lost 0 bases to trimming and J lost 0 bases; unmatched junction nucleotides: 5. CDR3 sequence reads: CASSQERTGSSYEQYF. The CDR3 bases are TGCGCCAGCAGCCAAGAGAGGACAGGATCCTCCTACGAGCAGTACTTC.

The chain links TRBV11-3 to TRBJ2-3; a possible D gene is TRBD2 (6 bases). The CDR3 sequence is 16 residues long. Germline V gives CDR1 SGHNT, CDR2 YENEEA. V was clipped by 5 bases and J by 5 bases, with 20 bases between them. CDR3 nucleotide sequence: TGTGCCAGCAGCGGGCTACTGACCTCGCGGGGAGATACGCAGTATTTT. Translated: CASSGLLTSRGDTQYF.

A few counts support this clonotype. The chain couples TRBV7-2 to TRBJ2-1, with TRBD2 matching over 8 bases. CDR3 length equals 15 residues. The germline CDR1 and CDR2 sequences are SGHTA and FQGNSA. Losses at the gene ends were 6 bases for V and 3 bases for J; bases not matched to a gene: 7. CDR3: CASRPGGARYNEQFF. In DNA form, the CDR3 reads TGTGCCAGCAGGCCCGGGGGGGCCCGCTACAATGAGCAGTTCTTC.

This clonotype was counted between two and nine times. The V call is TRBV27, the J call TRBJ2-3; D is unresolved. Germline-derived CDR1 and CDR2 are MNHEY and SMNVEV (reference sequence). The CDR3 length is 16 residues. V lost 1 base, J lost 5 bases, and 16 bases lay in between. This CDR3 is CASSLLGSIMRDTQYF. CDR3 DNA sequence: TGTGCCAGCAGTTTATTAGGGTCAATAATGCGAGATACGCAGTATTTT.

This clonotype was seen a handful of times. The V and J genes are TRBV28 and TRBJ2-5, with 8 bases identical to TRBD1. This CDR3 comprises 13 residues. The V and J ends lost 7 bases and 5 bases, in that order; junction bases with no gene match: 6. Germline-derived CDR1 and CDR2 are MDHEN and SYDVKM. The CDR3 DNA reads TGTGCCAGCACGACAGGGGATGATGAGACCCAGTACTTC. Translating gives CASTTGDDETQYF.

CDR3 DNA sequence: TGTGCCACCAGTGACACCCGGGACAGGGCTGGAGATACGCAGTATTTT. Translation gives CATSDTRDRAGDTQYF. The chain links TRBV24-1 to TRBJ2-3, with TRBD1 identical over 9 bases. Unmatched junction bases numbered 9, after V lost 4 bases and J lost 5 bases. The CDR3 runs to 16 residues. CDR1 is KGHDR, CDR2 SFDVKD, per germline.

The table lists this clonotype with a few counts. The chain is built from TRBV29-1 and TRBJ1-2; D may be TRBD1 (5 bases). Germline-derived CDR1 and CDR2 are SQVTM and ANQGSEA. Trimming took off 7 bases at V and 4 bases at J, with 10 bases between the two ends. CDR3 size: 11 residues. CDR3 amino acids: CSDRGGYGYTF. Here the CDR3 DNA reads TGCAGCGATAGGGGAGGCTATGGCTACACCTTC.

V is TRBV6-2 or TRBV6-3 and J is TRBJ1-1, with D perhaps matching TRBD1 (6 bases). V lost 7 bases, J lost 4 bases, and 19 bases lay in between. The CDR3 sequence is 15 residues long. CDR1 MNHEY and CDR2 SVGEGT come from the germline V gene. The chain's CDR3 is CASNSQGRFGTEAFF. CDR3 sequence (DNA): TGTGCCAGCAATTCACAGGGCCGATTCGGCACTGAAGCTTTCTTT.

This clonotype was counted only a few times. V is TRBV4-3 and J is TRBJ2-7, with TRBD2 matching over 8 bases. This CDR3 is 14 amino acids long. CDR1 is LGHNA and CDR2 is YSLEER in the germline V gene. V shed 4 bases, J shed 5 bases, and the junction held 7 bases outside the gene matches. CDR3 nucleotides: TGCGCCAGCAGCCCCGGGACTAGTCCCCACGAGCAGTACTTC. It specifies CASSPGTSPHEQYF.

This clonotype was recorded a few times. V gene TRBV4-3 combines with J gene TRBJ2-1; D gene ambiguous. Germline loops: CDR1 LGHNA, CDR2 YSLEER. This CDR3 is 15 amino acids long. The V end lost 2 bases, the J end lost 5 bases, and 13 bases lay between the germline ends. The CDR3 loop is CASSQLRLLDNEQFF. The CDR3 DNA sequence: TGCGCCAGCAGCCAACTTCGGCTATTAGACAATGAGCAGTTCTTC.

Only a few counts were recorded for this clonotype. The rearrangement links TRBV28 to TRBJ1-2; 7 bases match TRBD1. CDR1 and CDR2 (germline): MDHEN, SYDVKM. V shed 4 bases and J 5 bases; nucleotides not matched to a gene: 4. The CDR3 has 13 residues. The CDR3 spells CASSSDREYGYTF. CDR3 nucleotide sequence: TGTGCCAGCAGTTCTGACAGGGAATATGGCTACACCTTC.